Below are 12 T cell receptor beta chains sequenced from a single sample in a study of T-cell memory formation after mild COVID-19. A single record per CDR3 protein comes from TCRdb applying MiXCR to the 5' RACE reads. Of over 150,000 distinct CDR3 sequences detected, roughly 20% appear once; the ten largest clones hold roughly 3.9%. Sequenced sample: PBMCs or a T cell subset sorted from them (not recorded which). These TCRs come from a man younger than 35 who had mild COVID-19 (a few samples of this study predate the infection). Cell type and time point are not known.

This chain links TRBV7-2 with TRBJ2-6; tentatively, D is TRBD2 (6 bases). Trimming removed 4 bases from V and 3 bases from J, with 7 bases in between. Germline-derived CDR1 and CDR2 are SGHTA and FQGNSA. This CDR3 contains 14 residues. The CDR3 sequence: CASSSGVGANVLTF. The CDR3 region has the DNA TGTGCCAGCAGCTCGGGGGTTGGGGCCAACGTCCTGACTTTC.

Ten or more counts support this clonotype. The chain carries TRBV11-2 and TRBJ2-5; 12 bases line up with TRBD1. Germline lookup yields CDR1 SGHAT and CDR2 FQNNGV. The CDR3 contains 17 residues. V gave up 0 bases and J gave up 4 bases; unmatched junction bases: 6. The CDR3 region has the DNA TGTGCCAGCAGCTTAGATCGGGACAGGGGGCGCGCAGAGACCCAGTACTTC. Translating it yields CASSLDRDRGRAETQYF.

This clonotype has just a few counts. V usage is TRBV5-8 and J usage is TRBJ2-2, with D possibly matching TRBD2 (6 bases). V was clipped by 0 bases and J by 1 base, with 13 bases between them. Germline V lookup: CDR1 SGHTS, CDR2 YDEGEE. The CDR3 runs to 17 residues. CDR3 nucleotides: TGTGCCAGCAGCTTGGCCTTAGCGGCAGGGAACACCGGGGAGCTGTTTTTT. The encoded protein is CASSLALAAGNTGELFF.

The rearrangement joins TRBV18 to TRBJ1-1, with D perhaps matching TRBD1 (6 bases). Trimming left V 6 bases short and J 1 base short, with 15 bases between. The CDR3 is made up of 15 amino acids. Germline CDR1 is KGHSH and CDR2 is LQKENI. The CDR3 sequence: CASSRRGAANTEAFF. The CDR3 DNA follows: TGTGCCAGCTCTCGAAGGGGGGCAGCGAACACTGAAGCTTTCTTT.

This clonotype has at least ten counts. The chain has TRBV6-2 or TRBV6-3 and TRBJ1-1; D is unclear. This CDR3 is built from 15 residues. The germline gives CDR1 MNHEY, CDR2 SVGEGT. V lost 7 bases and J 5 bases, leaving 20 bases between the germline ends. The CDR3 region has the DNA TGTGCCAGCACCATACGAGGCGGCGTTGGGACTGAAGCTTTCTTT. Translated: CASTIRGGVGTEAFF.

This clonotype came up many times. The chain recombines TRBV20-1 with TRBJ1-6, with unresolved D. The germline V and J ends were trimmed by 3 bases and 1 base, with 13 bases remaining between them. Germline CDR1 DFQATT, CDR2 SNEGSKA (reference sequence). This CDR3 is 16 amino acids long. The CDR3 sequence is CSARTRKVSYNSPLHF. The CDR3 DNA reads as TGCAGTGCTAGGACTCGGAAGGTGTCCTATAATTCACCCCTCCACTTT.

This clonotype was seen a handful of times. This rearrangement joins TRBV18 to TRBJ1-4; a weak D match, TRBD1 (6 bases). The CDR3 has 15 residues. Trimming took 1 base from V and 8 from J, leaving 14 bases between them. The germline V gene has CDR1 KGHSH and CDR2 LQKENI. The CDR3 is CASSPRTAEGEKLFF. CDR3 DNA sequence: TGTGCCAGCTCACCACGGACAGCTGAGGGGGAAAAACTGTTTTTT.

In its sample, this clonotype was seen a few times. J is TRBJ2-3 and V is TRBV29-1; TRBD1 agrees at 7 bases. Unmatched junction bases numbered 8, after V lost 7 bases and J lost 1 base. Germline V lookup: CDR1 SQVTM, CDR2 ANQGSEA. This CDR3 comprises 14 residues. CDR3 nucleotide sequence: TGCAGCGCTAGTTTAGGGGGCGGCACAGATACGCAGTATTTT. Its protein product is CSASLGGGTDTQYF.

The chain carries TRBV7-9 and TRBJ2-7; TRBD2 aligns across 9 bases. This CDR3 is 14 amino acids long. The germline gives CDR1 SEHNR, CDR2 FQNEAQ (reference sequence). Trimming cost V 5 bases and J 2 bases; bases outside gene matches: 4. The CDR3 loop reads CASSPLAGPYEQYF. In nucleotides, the CDR3 is TGTGCCAGCAGCCCCCTAGCGGGGCCCTACGAGCAGTACTTC.

The chain carries TRBV7-7 and TRBJ2-2; 8 nucleotides match TRBD2. The CDR3 has 16 amino acids. In germline, CDR1 is SSHAT, CDR2 FNYEAQ (reference sequence). V lost 2 bases, J lost 4 bases, and 6 bases stayed unmatched. The CDR3 reads CASSLSQRGTTGELFF. The CDR3 nucleotides read TGTGCCAGCAGCTTATCCCAGCGGGGGACCACCGGGGAGCTGTTTTTT.

This clonotype is a singleton in its sample. CDR3 sequence: CASCPGYEQYV. CDR3 DNA sequence: TGCGCCAGCTGCCCCGGTTACGAGCAGTACGTC. The chain couples TRBV10-1 to TRBJ2-7, with D unclear. Per germline, CDR1 WNHNN and CDR2 SYGVQD (reference sequence). CDR3 size: 11 residues. V was trimmed by 8 bases and J by 4 bases, leaving 9 bases between them.

This clonotype was counted only a few times. The chain carries TRBV6-5 and TRBJ2-3; D gene unclear. The V end was cut by 2 bases, the J end by 10 bases, with 13 bases between. In germline, CDR1 is MNHEY, CDR2 SVGAGI. CDR3 length: 13 amino acids. CDR3 nucleotide sequence: TGTGCCAGCAGTTACGGGCGGCCGGGTCCGCAGTATTTT. Encoded protein: CASSYGRPGPQYF.